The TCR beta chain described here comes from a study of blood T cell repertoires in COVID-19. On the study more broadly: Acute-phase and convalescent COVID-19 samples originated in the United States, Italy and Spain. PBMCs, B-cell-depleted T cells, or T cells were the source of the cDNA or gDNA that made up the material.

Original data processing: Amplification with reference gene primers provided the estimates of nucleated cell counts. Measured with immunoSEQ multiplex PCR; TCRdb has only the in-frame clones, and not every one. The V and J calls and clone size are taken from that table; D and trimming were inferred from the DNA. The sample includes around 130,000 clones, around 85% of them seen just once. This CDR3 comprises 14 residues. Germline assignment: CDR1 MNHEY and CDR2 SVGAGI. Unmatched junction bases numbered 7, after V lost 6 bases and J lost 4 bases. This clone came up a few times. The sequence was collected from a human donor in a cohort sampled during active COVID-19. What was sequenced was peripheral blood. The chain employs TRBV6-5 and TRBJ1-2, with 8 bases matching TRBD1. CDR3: CASRLDRALYGYTF. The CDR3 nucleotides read TGTGCCAGCAGATTGGACAGGGCCCTCTATGGCTACACCTTC.